Below, 27 T cell receptor beta chains from the same sample are listed, as sequenced in a study of cytomegalovirus exposure and HLA in healthy donors. 13 Jbeta primers and 60 Vbeta primers were used for the PCR. This table comes from immunoSEQ multiplex PCR, and its TCRdb copy is limited to in-frame clones, with some not included. The sample lists some 220,000 clones, 77% seen once, with less than 3% in the top ten. What was sequenced was PBMCs. The receptors derive from a woman aged 55-69 years in good health and CMV-seropositive.

V is TRBV27 and J is TRBJ2-2; 7 bases match TRBD1. V dropped 6 bases and J dropped 4; count of bases not matched to a gene: 14. The CDR3 has 17 amino acids. Germline loops: CDR1 MNHEY, CDR2 SMNVEV (reference sequence). The CDR3 nucleotides read TGTGCCAGCAGCCGGGACAGAACTCAACTTATCACCGGGGAGCTGTTTTTT. Amino acid sequence: CASSRDRTQLITGELFF.

The chain links TRBV12-5 to TRBJ2-7; 12 nucleotides match TRBD1. In germline, CDR1 is LGHNT, CDR2 FRNRAP. CDR3 size: 14 residues. The ends lost 5 bases at V and 5 bases at J; junction bases unmatched: 4. CDR3 sequence reads: CASGPGTGGHEQYF. CDR3 nucleotide sequence: TGTGCTAGTGGTCCGGGGACAGGGGGCCACGAGCAGTACTTC. Complete variable domain (other parts from reference TRBV12-5 and TRBJ2-7): DARVTQTPRHKVTEMGQEVTMRCQPILGHNTVFWYRQTMMQGLELLAYFRNRAPLDDSGMPKDRFSAEMPDATLATLKIQPSEPRDSAVYFCASGPGTGGHEQYFGPGTRLTVT.

The J gene is TRBJ2-5, the V gene TRBV28; 9 bases map to TRBD1. The tail of the sequence fits TRBJ2-7 better, so the J call may be wrong. Germline loops: CDR1 MDHEN, CDR2 SYDVKM. The CDR3 loop spans 15 amino acids. This CDR3 reads CASSPGQGPNYEQYF. CDR3 nucleotide sequence: TGTGCCAGCAGTCCGGGACAGGGTCCTAACTACGAGCAGTACTTC.

On this clone: The germline gene is not matched at one end of the junction; a read error may be the cause. The chain has TRBV29-1 and TRBJ1-5; 9 positions agree with TRBD1. The CDR3 runs 14 residues. CDR1 and CDR2 (germline): SQVTM, ANQGSEA. DNA of the CDR3: TGCAGCGTTACACAGGGGGCAAGCAATCAGCTCCAGCATTTT. Protein: CSVTQGASNQLQHF.

This clone was counted once. V gene TRBV25-1 combines with J gene TRBJ1-5; D is perhaps TRBD1 (6 bases). V lost 1 base to trimming and J lost 4 bases, with 14 bases between them. Germline CDR1 is MGHDK and CDR2 is SYGVNS. The CDR3 is 16 amino acids. CDR3 sequence: CASSELHRVCNQPQHF. DNA of the CDR3: TGTGCCAGCAGTGAATTGCACAGGGTCTGTAATCAGCCCCAGCATTTT.

J is TRBJ1-5 and V is TRBV11-2; a possible D gene is TRBD1 (5 bases). Germline V lookup: CDR1 SGHAT, CDR2 FQNNGV. V dropped 3 bases and J dropped 0 bases, with 9 bases sitting between them. This CDR3 is built from 15 residues. Here the CDR3 DNA reads TGTGCCAGCAGCTTGGGGCGGAATAGCAATCAGCCCCAGCATTTT. Encoded protein: CASSLGRNSNQPQHF.

The V and J genes are TRBV27 and TRBJ1-1, with D unresolved. The CDR3 has 15 residues. The V end was cut by 0 bases, the J end by 0 bases, with 8 bases between. CDR1 is MNHEY, CDR2 SMNVEV, per germline (reference sequence). DNA for the CDR3: TGTGCCAGCAGTTTATCGGTAGATATGAACACTGAAGCTTTCTTT. This translates into CASSLSVDMNTEAFF.

V and J are TRBV30 and TRBJ1-2; D not certain. The V gene lost 2 bases and the J gene lost 5 bases, with 6 bases spanning the gap. The CDR3 has 11 amino acids. The germline CDR1 and CDR2 sequences are GTSNPN and SVGIG (reference sequence). CDR3 nucleotide sequence: TGTGCCTGGAGTTTCCAATATGGCTACACCTTC. Translation gives CAWSFQYGYTF.

The chain combines TRBV27 with TRBJ2-6, with 9 positions matching TRBD1. The J segment lost 4 bases and the V segment lost 1 base, leaving 17 bases of the junction unmatched. This CDR3 has 21 residues. The germline V gene encodes CDR1 MNHEY and CDR2 SMNVEV (reference sequence). CDR3 loop: CASSLYPGDGTGTSGANVLTF. The CDR3 region has the DNA TGTGCCAGCAGTTTATACCCAGGAGACGGGACAGGGACGTCCGGGGCCAACGTCCTGACTTTC. The full variable domain, its missing parts supplied by reference TRBV27 and TRBJ2-6, is EAQVTQNPRYLITVTGKKLTVTCSQNMNHEYMSWYRQDPGLGLRQIYYSMNVEVTDKGDVPEGYKVSRKEKRNFPLILESPSPNQTSLYFCASSLYPGDGTGTSGANVLTFGAGSRLTVL.

The V gene is TRBV5-4, the J gene TRBJ1-3, with 9 bases lining up with TRBD1. Germline CDR1 SGHNT, CDR2 YYREEE (reference sequence). With 3 bases clipped from V and 3 bases from J, the junction kept 10 bases outside the gene matches. This CDR3 is built from 17 residues. The CDR3 sequence is CASSYLTGGASGNTIYF. CDR3 DNA: TGTGCCAGCAGCTACCTTACAGGGGGCGCAAGTGGAAACACCATATATTTT.

The genes are TRBV28 and TRBJ2-3, with 10 bases identical to TRBD2. This CDR3 is built from 16 residues. The V gene's germline CDR1 is MDHEN and CDR2 SYDVKM. Trimming at V came to 6 bases and at J to 0 bases, leaving 6 bases not matched to a gene. The chain's CDR3 is CASSPGLAKSTDTQYF. As DNA, the CDR3 is TGTGCCAGCAGCCCGGGACTAGCGAAGAGCACAGATACGCAGTATTTT.

The chain couples TRBV9 to TRBJ2-5; possibly TRBD1 for D (5 bases). V was trimmed by 4 bases and J by 4 bases, leaving 29 bases between them. This CDR3 region has 19 residues. Germline values: CDR1 SGDLS, CDR2 YYNGEE. DNA of the CDR3: TGTGCCAGCAGCCATCCACAAACACATCGGCTTGGTGGGGCAGAGACCCAGTACTTC. Residues: CASSHPQTHRLGGAETQYF. Looking up the rest from reference TRBV9 and TRBJ2-5 gives the full variable domain: DSGVTQTPKHLITATGQRVTLRCSPRSGDLSVYWYQQSLDQGLQFLIQYYNGEERAKGNILERFSAQQFPDLHSELNLSSLELGDSALYFCASSHPQTHRLGGAETQYFGPGTRLLVL.

This chain links TRBV7-2 with TRBJ1-2; TRBD1 agrees at 8 bases. Unmatched junction bases numbered 12, after V lost 5 bases and J lost 4 bases. The CDR3 is 16 residues long. Germline lookup yields CDR1 SGHTA and CDR2 FQGNSA. CDR3 nucleotide sequence: TGTGCCAGCAGCCCTCAGCCGGACAGGGTCTTCTATGGCTACACCTTC. As protein: CASSPQPDRVFYGYTF.

This chain joins TRBV5-1 and TRBJ1-3, with a weak D call TRBD1 (5 bases). This CDR3 region has 15 residues. The V end lost 0 bases, the J end lost 2 bases, and 9 bases lay between the germline ends. Per the germline V gene, CDR1 is SGHRS and CDR2 is YFSETQ. CDR3 protein: CASSLVPGTGNTIYF. As DNA, the CDR3 is TGCGCCAGCAGCTTGGTACCAGGGACTGGAAACACCATATATTTT.

The V and J genes are TRBV5-8 and TRBJ2-1, with 12 bases aligning to TRBD2. The germline CDR1 and CDR2 sequences are SGHTS and YDEGEE. J gave up 2 bases and V 6 bases, and 3 bases lay outside the gene matches. The CDR3 is made up of 15 amino acids. CDR3 protein: CASKTSGRTYNEQFF. The CDR3 bases are TGTGCCAGCAAGACTAGCGGGAGAACCTACAATGAGCAGTTCTTC.

This clone was seen a handful of times. The chain couples TRBV5-5 to TRBJ2-7, with D perhaps matching TRBD2 (6 bases). Between the trimmed V and J ends, which lost 7 bases and 0 bases, there was a span of 14 bases. Germline loops: CDR1 SGHKS, CDR2 YYEKEE (reference sequence). There are 14 residues in the CDR3. The CDR3 coding sequence is TGTGCCAGCCAACCGGGAGCTGCCTCCTACGAGCAGTACTTC. Translated: CASQPGAASYEQYF.

The chain joins TRBV28 to TRBJ1-6; D is unresolved. Germline V gene data show CDR1 as MDHEN and CDR2 as SYDVKM. The CDR3 covers 15 residues. V was trimmed by 2 bases and J by 0 bases, leaving 5 bases between them. DNA of the CDR3: TGTGCCAGCAGTTTACCGAGCTCCTATAATTCACCCCTCCACTTT. It yields the protein CASSLPSSYNSPLHF.

V is TRBV10-3 and J is TRBJ2-3, with 7 bases matching TRBD2. Germline V gene lookup returns CDR1 ENHRY and CDR2 SYGVKD. The CDR3 is made up of 18 amino acids. The trim removed 10 bases at V and 5 bases at J, leaving 24 bases unmatched. The CDR3 protein is CATKGGVDERGNGDTQYF. The CDR3 DNA is TGTGCCACGAAGGGTGGGGTCGATGAGCGGGGAAATGGAGATACGCAGTATTTT.

The V call is TRBV18, the J call TRBJ2-5, with D perhaps TRBD2 (5 bases). Trimming shortened V by 3 bases and J by 6 bases, and 14 bases separated the two germline ends. CDR3 length equals 14 residues. CDR1 and CDR2 (germline): KGHSH, LQKENI. The CDR3, as DNA: TGTGCCAGCTCACCCCAAGAACCCGGGAAGACCCAGTACTTC. Translated: CASSPQEPGKTQYF. Variable domain in full (rest from reference TRBV18 and TRBJ2-5): NAGVMQNPRHLVRRRGQEARLRCSPMKGHSHVYWYRQLPEEGLKFMVYLQKENIIDESGMPKERFSAEFPKEGPSILRIQQVVRGDSAAYFCASSPQEPGKTQYFGPGTRLLVL.

This clone came up once. The rearrangement uses TRBV5-1 and TRBJ1-5, with D unresolved. The germline V and J ends were trimmed by 4 bases and 9 bases, with 20 bases remaining between them. CDR1 is SGHRS, CDR2 YFSETQ, per germline. The CDR3 has 15 residues. The CDR3 reads CASSPAGRLEGPQHF. CDR3 bases: TGCGCCAGCAGCCCCGCGGGCCGCCTGGAAGGGCCCCAGCATTTT.

The rearrangement links TRBV5-1 to TRBJ2-7; D not resolved. V was clipped by 1 base and J by 1 base, with 12 bases between them. Germline V lookup: CDR1 SGHRS, CDR2 YFSETQ. The CDR3 sequence is 15 residues long. In nucleotides, the CDR3 is TGCGCCAGCAGCTTGATCTTGGCCGGGTCCTACGAGCAGTACTTC. Translation: CASSLILAGSYEQYF.

The chain links TRBV29-1 to TRBJ2-7; 11 nucleotides align to TRBD2. The germline V gene has CDR1 SQVTM and CDR2 ANQGSEA. CDR3 length: 15 amino acids. V lost 5 bases and J lost 6; bases outside the gene matches: 12. The CDR3 coding sequence is TGCAGCGTTATAACTAGCGGGAGTATCGTCGGCGAGCAGTACTTC. Translation gives CSVITSGSIVGEQYF.

The chain is built from TRBV4-3 and TRBJ2-7; TRBD2 aligns across 11 bases. The ends lost 0 bases at V and 5 bases at J; junction bases unmatched: 3. The CDR3 totals 15 residues. Germline V gene lookup returns CDR1 LGHNA and CDR2 YSLEER. Here the CDR3 reads CASSQDSGGENEQYF. DNA for the CDR3: TGCGCCAGCAGCCAAGATAGCGGGGGGGAAAACGAGCAGTACTTC.

The rearrangement links TRBV30 to TRBJ2-7; TRBD2 agrees at 8 bases. CDR1 GTSNPN and CDR2 SVGIG come from the germline V gene (reference sequence). With 1 base clipped from V and 10 bases from J, the junction kept 3 bases outside the gene matches. This CDR3 is built from 11 residues. The CDR3 DNA is TGTGCCTGGAGTGACGGACTAGCTCAGTACTTC. It translates to CAWSDGLAQYF.

The V gene is TRBV6-5, the J gene TRBJ2-1; TRBD1 might be the D (6 bases). This CDR3 is built from 15 residues. Trimming stripped 6 bases from V and 0 bases from J, with 12 bases between. Germline CDR1 reads MNHEY; CDR2 reads SVGAGI. The CDR3 nucleotides are TGTGCCAGCAGGGACAGTTACAGCTCCTACAATGAGCAGTTCTTC. It yields the protein CASRDSYSSYNEQFF.

The gene calls are TRBV19 and TRBJ1-2, with a tentative D call TRBD1 (6 bases). Germline-derived CDR1 and CDR2 are LNHDA and SQIVND (reference sequence). CDR3 length: 13 amino acids. Trimming shortened V by 7 bases and J by 6 bases, and 15 bases separated the two germline ends. The CDR3 is CASNLGQSDGYTF. The CDR3 DNA follows: TGTGCCAGTAACTTGGGACAATCAGATGGCTACACCTTC.

The chain employs TRBV6-5 and TRBJ1-2, with D possibly TRBD1 on 5 matching bases. CDR3 length: 13 residues. Germline V gives CDR1 MNHEY, CDR2 SVGAGI. V lost 2 bases, J lost 6 bases, and 10 bases lay in between. The chain's CDR3 is CASSYADRNGYTF. Written as DNA, the CDR3 is TGTGCCAGCAGTTACGCCGACAGAAATGGCTACACCTTC.